Shown below are 15 T cell receptor beta chains from a single sample sequenced in a study of blood T cell repertoires in COVID-19. Profiling relied on immunoSEQ multiplex PCR, and the TCRdb table lists in-frame clones only, not all of them. The repertoire holds over 200,000 clones, with around 90% as singletons. The sequencing input was PBMCs or T cells enriched from blood (not recorded which). The receptors shown here come from a human donor in a cohort exposed to, infected with or recovered from COVID-19 (not recorded which). The donor label of this sample is uncertain.

This clone was picked up one time. The chain employs TRBV5-5 and TRBJ1-5; no firm D call. This CDR3 region has 13 residues. Germline CDR1 SGHKS, CDR2 YYEKEE (reference sequence). Deletions cut 4 bases from V and 1 base from J, with 6 bases between. In nucleotides, the CDR3 is TGTGCCAGCAGCATGACAAGCAATCAGCCCCAGCATTTT. Translated: CASSMTSNQPQHF.

The rearrangement links TRBV2 to TRBJ1-3; a possible D gene is TRBD1 (6 bases). Germline V gene data show CDR1 as SNHLY and CDR2 as FYNNEI. This CDR3 spans 13 amino acids. Trimming removed 7 bases at V and 5 bases at J, with 12 bases between. The CDR3, as DNA: TGTGCCAGCATGGGAACAGGGAGAAACACCATATATTTT. Translated, it gives CASMGTGRNTIYF.

The chain is built from TRBV30 and TRBJ1-2; tentatively, D is TRBD1 (6 bases). Deletions cut 2 bases from V and 3 bases from J, with 13 bases between. Germline CDR1 is GTSNPN and CDR2 is SVGIG (reference sequence). This CDR3 is built from 14 residues. CDR3 amino acids: CAWSPAGGHYGYTF. The CDR3 nucleotides read TGTGCCTGGAGTCCTGCGGGGGGCCACTATGGCTACACCTTC.

This clone was seen just once. This rearrangement joins TRBV11-2 to TRBJ2-3; D unresolved. Germline V lookup: CDR1 SGHAT, CDR2 FQNNGV. This CDR3 region has 15 residues. Trimming left V 1 base short and J 0 bases short, with 8 bases between. In nucleotides, the CDR3 is TGTGCCAGCAGCTTAGTTAGAACTAGCACAGATACGCAGTATTTT. This codes for CASSLVRTSTDTQYF.

The chain carries TRBV6-4 and TRBJ1-6; TRBD1 aligns across 9 bases. CDR3 length: 19 amino acids. Trimming removed 6 bases from V and 4 bases from J; junction bases left unmatched: 16. The germline V gene has CDR1 MRHNA and CDR2 SNTAGT. CDR3 sequence reads: CASSREDRGLLSYNSPLHF. Here the CDR3 DNA reads TGTGCCAGCAGCCGGGAGGACAGGGGACTCTTATCATATAATTCACCCCTCCACTTT.

The chain combines TRBV19 with TRBJ1-2; TRBD1 matches 8 bases. Trimming at V came to 5 bases and at J to 5 bases, leaving 13 bases not matched to a gene. CDR3 size: 16 residues. CDR1 LNHDA and CDR2 SQIVND come from the germline V gene (reference sequence). The CDR3 DNA is TGTGCCAGTAGTTTTCCTCAGGGGGCCCCTAGGTATGGCTACACCTTC. It encodes CASSFPQGAPRYGYTF.

In its sample, this clone was seen a few times. The chain links TRBV27 to TRBJ1-4; D remains unclear. The CDR3 runs 13 residues. Germline V gives CDR1 MNHEY, CDR2 SMNVEV (reference sequence). The V and J ends lost 5 bases and 8 bases respectively, with 12 bases between them. This CDR3 is CASSPPSREKLFF. For the CDR3, the DNA is TGTGCCAGCAGTCCACCGAGTCGCGAAAAACTGTTTTTT.

The V and J genes are TRBV29-1 and TRBJ2-1; TRBD2 agrees at 10 bases. CDR1 is SQVTM, CDR2 ANQGSEA, per germline. V was pared by 2 bases and J by 7 bases, with 5 bases of the junction left unmatched. The CDR3 runs 14 residues. The CDR3 DNA reads as TGCAGCGTTGAACTAGCGGGGGCGGGGAATGAGCAGTTCTTC. It translates to CSVELAGAGNEQFF.

This sequence joins TRBV4-1 and TRBJ2-7, with a tentative D call TRBD1 (5 bases). Germline-derived CDR1 and CDR2 are MGHRA and YSYEKL. The CDR3 has 15 amino acids. Trimming left V 1 base short and J 6 bases short, with 16 bases between. CDR3 residues: CASSQVGRVAAEQYF. CDR3 coding DNA: TGCGCCAGCAGCCAAGTGGGCAGGGTCGCGGCCGAGCAGTACTTC.

The chain is built from TRBV7-2 and TRBJ2-3, with 9 nucleotides matching TRBD2. The germline CDR1 and CDR2 sequences are SGHTA and FQGNSA. V was pared by 1 base and J by 1 base, with 0 bases of the junction left unmatched. There are 15 residues in the CDR3. CDR3 in amino acids: CASSLGTSGTDTQYF. The DNA of the CDR3 is TGTGCCAGCAGCTTAGGGACTAGCGGCACAGATACGCAGTATTTT.

The chain is built from TRBV7-9 and TRBJ1-1, with D unresolved. Trimming took off 1 base at V and 6 bases at J, with 18 bases between the two ends. Germline loops: CDR1 SEHNR, CDR2 FQNEAQ (reference sequence). This CDR3 spans 16 amino acids. CDR3 bases: TGTGCCAGCAGCTTAGAATCCCCTGGTACGGAGTCTGAAGCTTTCTTT. Amino acid sequence: CASSLESPGTESEAFF.

The chain carries TRBV27 and TRBJ2-7, with TRBD1 matching over 8 bases. The V and J ends lost 6 bases and 7 bases, in that order; junction bases with no gene match: 14. CDR3 size: 15 residues. From germline, CDR1 is MNHEY and CDR2 SMNVEV (reference sequence). As DNA, the CDR3 is TGTGCCAGCAGCGTCCGGTGGACAGGGAACATGGAGCAGTACTTC. Encoded protein: CASSVRWTGNMEQYF.

This sequence joins TRBV9 and TRBJ2-7; 8 bases fit TRBD1. The CDR3 has 15 amino acids. Unmatched junction bases numbered 4, after V lost 2 bases and J lost 0 bases. Per germline, CDR1 SGDLS and CDR2 YYNGEE. The CDR3 DNA is TGTGCCAGCAGCGTCGAGGGACAGGCCTCCTACGAGCAGTACTTC. It codes for CASSVEGQASYEQYF.

V is TRBV20-1 and J is TRBJ2-5, with unresolved D. In germline, CDR1 is DFQATT, CDR2 SNEGSKA (reference sequence). The CDR3 is 11 residues long. V was clipped by 3 bases and J by 1 base, with 3 bases between them. This CDR3 is CSASRQETQYF. The CDR3 DNA reads TGCAGTGCTAGTCGCCAAGAGACCCAGTACTTC.

This chain connects TRBV4-3 to TRBJ2-7, with D possibly being TRBD2 (6 bases). The V gene's germline CDR1 is LGHNA and CDR2 YSLEER. The V and J ends lost 0 bases and 5 bases respectively, with 17 bases between them. This CDR3 has 16 residues. The CDR3 DNA reads as TGCGCCAGCAGCCAAGACTTCCTAAGCCCGGGGGACGAGCAGTACTTC. Its translation is CASSQDFLSPGDEQYF.